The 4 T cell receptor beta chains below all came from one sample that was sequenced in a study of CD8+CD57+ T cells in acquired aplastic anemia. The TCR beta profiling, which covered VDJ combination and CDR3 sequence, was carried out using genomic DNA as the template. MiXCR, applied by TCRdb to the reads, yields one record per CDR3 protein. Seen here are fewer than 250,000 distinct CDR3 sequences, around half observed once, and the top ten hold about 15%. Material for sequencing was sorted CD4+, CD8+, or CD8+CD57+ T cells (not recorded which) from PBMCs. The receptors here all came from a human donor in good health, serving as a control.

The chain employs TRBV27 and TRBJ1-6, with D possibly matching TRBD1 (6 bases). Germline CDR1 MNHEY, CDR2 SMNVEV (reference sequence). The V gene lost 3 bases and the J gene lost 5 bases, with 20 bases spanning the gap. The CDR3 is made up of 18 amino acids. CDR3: CASSFFGGHRADNSPLHF. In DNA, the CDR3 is TGTGCCAGCAGTTTTTTTGGGGGACATCGGGCCGATAATTCACCCCTCCACTTT.

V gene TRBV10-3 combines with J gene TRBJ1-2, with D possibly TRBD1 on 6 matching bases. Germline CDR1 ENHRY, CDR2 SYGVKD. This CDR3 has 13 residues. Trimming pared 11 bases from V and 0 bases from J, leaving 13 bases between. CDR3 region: CAVQQGTNYGYTF. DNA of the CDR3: TGTGCCGTCCAACAGGGAACTAACTATGGCTACACCTTC.

DNA for the CDR3: TGTGCCACCAGCAGTGCCCAGAAGGCGGGCACAGATACGCAGTATTTT. It specifies CATSSAQKAGTDTQYF. This rearrangement joins TRBV15 to TRBJ2-3; D gene ambiguous. V shed 3 bases and J shed 1 base, with 14 bases lying between them. The CDR3 is made up of 16 amino acids. Germline V gene sequence: CDR1 LNHNV, CDR2 YYDKDF (reference sequence).

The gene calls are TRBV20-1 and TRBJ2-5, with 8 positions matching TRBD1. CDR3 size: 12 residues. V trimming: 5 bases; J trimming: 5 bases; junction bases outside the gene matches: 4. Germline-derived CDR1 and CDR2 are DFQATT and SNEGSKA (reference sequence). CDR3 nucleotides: TGCAGTGCTCGACAGGGGTTGGAGACCCAGTACTTC. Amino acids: CSARQGLETQYF.